Listed below are T cell receptor beta chains from one sample, sequenced in a study of cytomegalovirus exposure and HLA in healthy donors. Data came from immunoSEQ multiplex PCR; TCRdb stores just in-frame clones and leaves some out. Here the sample spans around 100,000 clones, approximately 70% being singletons. The sequenced sample consisted of PBMCs. These receptors came from a man aged 40-50 years in good health and CMV-seropositive. Each CDR3 is given with its conserved first and last residue. The D gene is left open where the match is weak. Expanded clones get a size class; other rows say once, few or many, or leave the size out.

CDR3 DNA: TGTGCCAGCAGTTTACCCGGGACAGGGAGTCCCCTCGAGCAGTACTTC
CDR3 protein: CASSLPGTGSPLEQYF
V gene: TRBV6-5
J gene: TRBJ2-7
D gene: TRBD1
clone size: NA

CDR3 DNA: TGTGCCAGCTCACCCCGGGACTTTCTTTCCTACAATGAGCAGTTCTTC
CDR3 protein: CASSPRDFLSYNEQFF
V gene: TRBV18
J gene: TRBJ2-1
D gene: NA
clone size: NA

CDR3 DNA: TGTGCCAGCAGCTTAGCGGCAGGGGAAGAGACCCAGTACTTC
CDR3 protein: CASSLAAGEETQYF
V gene: TRBV13
J gene: TRBJ2-5
D gene: NA
clone size: NA

CDR3 DNA: TGTGCCAGTCGGGGGGGGACAAATGAAGCTTTCTTT
CDR3 protein: CASRGGTNEAFF
V gene: TRBV9
J gene: TRBJ1-1
D gene: NA
clone size: once

CDR3 DNA: TGTGCCAGTAGTATCTCCGGGACAGGGCTAAACGAGCAGTACTTC
CDR3 protein: CASSISGTGLNEQYF
V gene: TRBV19
J gene: TRBJ2-7
D gene: TRBD1
clone size: NA

CDR3 DNA: TGTGCCAGCAGCTTAGCGTTGGAGCGGATCGGCAATCAGCCCCAGCATTTT
CDR3 protein: CASSLALERIGNQPQHF
V gene: TRBV7-9
J gene: TRBJ1-5
D gene: NA
clone size: NA

CDR3 DNA: TGCGCCAGCAGTGGGGTGACTAGCGGGCTTCGCACAGATACGCAGTATTTT
CDR3 protein: CASSGVTSGLRTDTQYF
V gene: TRBV10-2
J gene: TRBJ2-3
D gene: TRBD2
clone size: NA

CDR3 DNA: TGTGCCAGCATGGTGAGACTAGCGGTAGGGGAGCAGTTCTTC
CDR3 protein: CASMVRLAVGEQFF
V gene: TRBV2
J gene: TRBJ2-1
D gene: TRBD2
clone size: NA

CDR3 DNA: TGTGCCAGCAGTTTGCCAGGACTTAACATGAACACTGAAGCTTTCTTT
CDR3 protein: CASSLPGLNMNTEAFF
V gene: TRBV28
J gene: TRBJ1-1
D gene: NA
clone size: NA

CDR3 DNA: TGTGCCAGCAGTGCAACAGGGTTACCGTTCTTC
CDR3 protein: CASSATGLPFF
V gene: TRBV6-6
J gene: TRBJ2-1
D gene: NA
clone size: NA

CDR3 DNA: TGCAGCGCTCAGGGAGGAGGGTACGACGCTGAAGCTTTCTTT
CDR3 protein: CSAQGGGYDAEAFF
V gene: TRBV29-1
J gene: TRBJ1-1
D gene: NA
clone size: NA

CDR3 DNA: TGTGCCAGTAACCCTACGTCGCTAGCGGGAACCAATGAGCAGTTCTTC
CDR3 protein: CASNPTSLAGTNEQFF
V gene: TRBV19
J gene: TRBJ2-1
D gene: TRBD2
clone size: NA